One sample yielded the 29 T cell receptor beta chains listed below, sequenced in a study of a mutant IDH1 vaccine in newly diagnosed glioma. Sequencing used immunoSEQ multiplex PCR; TCRdb keeps in-frame clones, though not all of them. The repertoire holds approximately 36,000 clones, 80% to 95% seen once, with 18% in the top ten. Time point noted: baseline, week 1 (first vaccination visit). Treatment described: pre-vaccination baseline after standard-of-care therapy. Specimen: PBMCs, collected from a glioma patient treated with radiotherapy, temozolomide or both. All receptors derive from a man between 18 and 29 years old with glioma.

The chain couples TRBV18 to TRBJ1-1; maybe TRBD1 (5 bases). Germline V gene sequence: CDR1 KGHSH, CDR2 LQKENI. The CDR3 sequence is 14 residues long. Trimming shortened V by 1 base and J by 0 bases, and 6 bases separated the two germline ends. The CDR3 loop is CASSPQGLNTEAFF. DNA of the CDR3: TGTGCCAGCTCACCACAGGGACTGAACACTGAAGCTTTCTTT.

The chain joins TRBV2 to TRBJ1-4; no firm D call. The germline V and J ends were trimmed by 5 bases and 15 bases, with 19 bases remaining between them. The length of the CDR3 is 13 residues. CDR1 is SNHLY, CDR2 FYNNEI, per germline. The CDR3 DNA is TGTGCCAGCAGTCCTATTGCCTCTCGGGAGGTGTTTTTT. As protein: CASSPIASREVFF.

The chain uses TRBV2 and TRBJ1-5; the D gene is possibly TRBD1 (6 bases). Trimming stripped 4 bases from V and 6 bases from J, with 13 bases between. CDR3 length: 14 amino acids. CDR1 is SNHLY and CDR2 is FYNNEI in the germline V gene. CDR3 in amino acids: CASSGRGGGQPQHF. The CDR3, as DNA: TGTGCCAGCAGTGGTCGGGGGGGCGGTCAGCCCCAGCATTTT.

The chain is built from TRBV28 and TRBJ1-6; 7 nucleotides align to TRBD1. J gave up 4 bases and V 2 bases, and 5 bases lay outside the gene matches. The V gene's germline CDR1 is MDHEN and CDR2 SYDVKM. The CDR3 contains 16 residues. The CDR3 DNA reads TGTGCCAGCAGTTTAAACAGGGGCGCGTATAATTCACCCCTCCACTTT. Translating it yields CASSLNRGAYNSPLHF.

The rearrangement links TRBV20-1 to TRBJ2-7; D not certain. V dropped 1 base and J dropped 7 bases, with 8 bases sitting between them. From germline, CDR1 is DFQATT and CDR2 SNEGSKA (reference sequence). The CDR3 runs to 11 residues. The CDR3 region has the DNA TGCAGTGCTAGAGGGCTCAGGGAGCAGTACTTC. It specifies CSARGLREQYF.

This clone was detected only once. Here the CDR3 DNA reads TGCGCCAGCAGCCAAGATGGGAGTGAGCAGTTCTTC. Amino acid sequence: CASSQDGSEQFF. The chain combines TRBV4-3 with TRBJ2-1, with a tentative D call TRBD2 (5 bases). Trimming removed 0 bases at V and 9 bases at J, with 6 bases between. CDR3 size: 12 residues. Germline V gives CDR1 LGHNA, CDR2 YSLEER.

This clone was picked up one time. This sequence joins TRBV19 and TRBJ1-5, with TRBD1 matching over 8 bases. This CDR3 contains 13 residues. Germline values: CDR1 LNHDA, CDR2 SQIVND (reference sequence). The junction had 3 bases not matched to a gene; V was cut back by 9 bases and J by 2 bases. CDR3 sequence reads: CASDRGGNQPQHF. The CDR3 DNA reads as TGTGCCAGCGACAGGGGCGGCAATCAGCCCCAGCATTTT. The variable domain in full, completed from reference TRBV19 and TRBJ1-5, reads DGGITQSPKYLFRKEGQNVTLSCEQNLNHDAMYWYRQDPGQGLRLIYYSQIVNDFQKGDIAEGYSVSREKKESFPLTVTSAQKNPTAFYLCASDRGGNQPQHFGDGTRLSIL.

The V and J genes are TRBV4-1 and TRBJ2-7; D not certain. The CDR3 sequence is 15 residues long. The V end was cut by 0 bases, the J end by 4 bases, with 13 bases between. Germline CDR1 MGHRA, CDR2 YSYEKL. In DNA, the CDR3 is TGCGCCAGCAGCCAAGAGGGAACCAGCTTATACGAGCAGTACTTC. It yields the protein CASSQEGTSLYEQYF.

The V gene is TRBV6-4, the J gene TRBJ1-1; D unclear. In germline, CDR1 is MRHNA, CDR2 SNTAGT. V lost 6 bases and J 4 bases, leaving 18 bases between the germline ends. This CDR3 comprises 15 residues. The CDR3 nucleotides are TGTGCCAGCAGGAGGGCGGGAGTCGAGGGCACTGAAGCTTTCTTT. It is translated as CASRRAGVEGTEAFF.

This sequence joins TRBV30 and TRBJ2-2, with D possibly being TRBD1 (6 bases). The CDR3 is 14 amino acids. V lost 0 bases and J 5 bases, leaving 10 bases between the germline ends. Germline V gene lookup returns CDR1 GTSNPN and CDR2 SVGIG (reference sequence). Here the CDR3 DNA reads TGTGCCTGGAGTGTCCCAGGGGTTACCGGGGAGCTGTTTTTT. Protein sequence: CAWSVPGVTGELFF.

J is TRBJ1-1 and V is TRBV6-1, with D possibly TRBD1 on 5 matching bases. The CDR3 has 14 residues. V was shortened by 7 bases and J by 4 bases, with 16 bases between the two germline ends. CDR1 is MNHNS, CDR2 SASEGT, per germline. The CDR3 spells CASNEPVQGTEAFF. CDR3 DNA: TGTGCCAGCAACGAACCCGTCCAGGGCACTGAAGCTTTCTTT.

The CDR3 loop is CSVGDRGKDGYTF. The CDR3 nucleotides read TGCAGCGTTGGGGACAGGGGAAAAGATGGCTACACCTTC. The V gene is TRBV29-1, the J gene TRBJ1-2; 10 positions agree with TRBD1. Germline V gene sequence: CDR1 SQVTM, CDR2 ANQGSEA. CDR3 size: 13 residues. The V gene end was trimmed by 4 bases and the J gene end by 6 bases; junction bases not matched to a gene: 5.

In DNA, the CDR3 is TGTGCCAGCAGCGTGTCAGCGGCCACTGAAGCTTTCTTT. Translating gives CASSVSAATEAFF. The gene calls are TRBV9 and TRBJ1-1; D gene uncertain. V lost 2 bases to trimming and J lost 4 bases, with 9 bases between them. This CDR3 contains 13 residues. The germline gives CDR1 SGDLS, CDR2 YYNGEE.

A single count supports this clone. The chain links TRBV27 to TRBJ1-1; no definite D call. This CDR3 has 12 residues. V dropped 6 bases and J dropped 0 bases, with 5 bases sitting between them. Germline V gene lookup returns CDR1 MNHEY and CDR2 SMNVEV (reference sequence). The CDR3 here is CASRGLNTEAFF. In DNA form, the CDR3 reads TGTGCCAGCAGGGGATTGAACACTGAAGCTTTCTTT.

This clone showed up just once. The chain combines TRBV10-3 with TRBJ2-7; D tentatively fits TRBD1 or TRBD2 (5 bases each). The CDR3 has 13 amino acids. Deletions cut 6 bases from V and 2 bases from J, with 11 bases between. From germline, CDR1 is ENHRY and CDR2 SYGVKD. CDR3 sequence (DNA): TGTGCCATCAGCCGGGACGGTGCCTACGAGCAGTACTTC. Amino acids: CAISRDGAYEQYF.

The chain joins TRBV6-4 to TRBJ1-1; D is unresolved. This CDR3 is 13 amino acids long. V lost 4 bases and J lost 0, with 6 bases in between. Germline V CDR1 and CDR2: MRHNA, SNTAGT. The CDR3 region has the DNA TGTGCCAGCAGTGCACAACTGAACACTGAAGCTTTCTTT. It yields the protein CASSAQLNTEAFF.

This chain connects TRBV4-2 to TRBJ1-3, with 10 positions matching TRBD1. There are 19 residues in the CDR3. Unmatched junction bases numbered 8, after V lost 0 bases and J lost 0 bases. CDR1 is LGHNA and CDR2 is YNFKEQ in the germline V gene. The CDR3 DNA follows: TGTGCCAGCAGCCAAGACTCCGCCCGGGACAGGGGCTCTGGAAACACCATATATTTT. It translates to CASSQDSARDRGSGNTIYF.

V is TRBV7-9 and J is TRBJ1-4, with D unclear. With 4 bases removed from V and 11 bases from J, the gap between germline ends came to 11 bases. CDR1 and CDR2 (germline): SEHNR, FQNEAQ (reference sequence). The CDR3 consists of 12 residues. The CDR3 loop reads CASSSFGLKLFF. As DNA, the CDR3 is TGTGCCAGCAGCTCTTTCGGACTGAAACTGTTTTTT.

The chain employs TRBV30 and TRBJ1-2, with 7 bases identical to TRBD1. The trim removed 3 bases at V and 4 bases at J, leaving 11 bases unmatched. The CDR3 runs 15 residues. Germline CDR1 reads GTSNPN; CDR2 reads SVGIG (reference sequence). The CDR3 loop reads CAWSPGDSSPYGYTF. The CDR3 nucleotides are TGTGCCTGGAGCCCAGGGGACAGTAGTCCCTATGGCTACACCTTC.

The chain's CDR3 is CSVGRAGGPYNEQFF. The CDR3 DNA follows: TGCAGCGTGGGGCGAGCGGGAGGGCCGTATAATGAGCAGTTCTTC. The chain has TRBV29-1 and TRBJ2-1; 10 bases are a match to TRBD2. The CDR3 spans 15 residues. Germline trimming cut 6 bases from V and 7 bases from J; bases unmatched to any gene: 12. Per the germline V gene, CDR1 is SQVTM and CDR2 is ANQGSEA.

The V gene is TRBV5-1, the J gene TRBJ1-1; possible D gene TRBD1, 5 bases. Germline assignment: CDR1 SGHRS and CDR2 YFSETQ. Trimming left V 6 bases short and J 8 bases short, with 20 bases between. The CDR3 runs 14 residues. CDR3 loop: CASTPLVDGGEAFF. CDR3 nucleotide sequence: TGCGCCAGCACCCCCTTAGTGGACGGGGGGGAAGCTTTCTTT.

The chain joins TRBV6-5 to TRBJ2-1; D tentatively reads TRBD1 or TRBD2 (6 bases each). CDR3 length equals 15 residues. Trimming left V 2 bases short and J 7 bases short, with 15 bases between. Per germline, CDR1 MNHEY and CDR2 SVGAGI. The CDR3 nucleotides read TGTGCCAGCAGTTACGATCGGGGGCACGGGAATGAGCAGTTCTTC. This translates into CASSYDRGHGNEQFF.

The rearrangement joins TRBV7-7 to TRBJ2-5; D ambiguous. The V and J ends lost 1 base and 2 bases respectively, with 5 bases between them. The CDR3 extends over 13 amino acids. Germline-derived CDR1 and CDR2 are SSHAT and FNYEAQ (reference sequence). CDR3 coding DNA: TGTGCCAGCAGCTTAGGGCCTCAAGAGACCCAGTACTTC. It codes for CASSLGPQETQYF.

The rearrangement uses TRBV7-2 and TRBJ1-6; D unresolved. This CDR3 contains 16 residues. Per the germline V gene, CDR1 is SGHTA and CDR2 is FQGNSA. Trimming pared 2 bases from V and 0 bases from J, leaving 8 bases between. The CDR3 nucleotides are TGTGCCAGCAGCTTACTGGCCAACTCCTATAATTCACCCCTCCACTTT. This gives the protein CASSLLANSYNSPLHF.

J is TRBJ2-7 and V is TRBV5-4; maybe TRBD1 (6 bases). The CDR3 length is 14 residues. The germline gives CDR1 SGHNT, CDR2 YYREEE (reference sequence). V was trimmed by 4 bases and J by 0 bases, leaving 11 bases between them. The CDR3 region is CASSTETGSYEQYF. DNA of the CDR3: TGTGCCAGCAGCACGGAGACAGGCTCCTACGAGCAGTACTTC.

This sequence joins TRBV5-1 and TRBJ2-2, with D possibly called TRBD1 or TRBD2 (5 bases each). Germline CDR1 is SGHRS and CDR2 is YFSETQ. Deletions cut 4 bases from V and 7 bases from J, with 17 bases between. The CDR3 is 15 amino acids. CDR3 nucleotide sequence: TGCGCCAGCAGCCTGGGGACGTCGATTGGCGGGGAGCTGTTTTTT. Its translation: CASSLGTSIGGELFF.

The chain is built from TRBV5-1 and TRBJ2-3, with D uncertain. Germline V gives CDR1 SGHRS, CDR2 YFSETQ. V lost 3 bases to trimming and J lost 2 bases, with 4 bases between them. The CDR3 is 12 residues long. CDR3 protein: CASSYTTDTQYF. CDR3 in DNA: TGCGCCAGCAGCTACACCACAGATACGCAGTATTTT.

The chain employs TRBV19 and TRBJ1-1; 10 nucleotides align to TRBD1. Per germline, CDR1 LNHDA and CDR2 SQIVND (reference sequence). With V trimmed by 1 base and J by 6 bases, 8 bases remained unmatched. This CDR3 has 16 residues. This chain's CDR3 is CASSIAGYGTGAEAFF. DNA of the CDR3: TGTGCCAGTAGTATAGCGGGGTACGGGACAGGGGCTGAAGCTTTCTTT.

CDR3 residues: CASSSGRSTGELFF. CDR3 sequence (DNA): TGTGCCAGCAGTTCCGGACGAAGCACCGGGGAGCTGTTTTTT. V and J are TRBV7-9 and TRBJ2-2; no clear D gene. The CDR3 is 14 amino acids. The germline V gene encodes CDR1 SEHNR and CDR2 FQNEAQ (reference sequence). V was cut by 6 bases and J by 4 bases, with 12 bases left in between.